The 3 T cell receptor beta chains reported below all come from one sample, sequenced in a study of T cell changes during pregnancy in multiple sclerosis. Only in-frame clones appear in the TCRdb table, and some are missing; sequencing was by immunoSEQ multiplex PCR. This sample has around 75,000 clones, with 75% to 95% found just once. Sequencing was performed on CD4+ T cells from peripheral blood mononuclear cells, taken in the third trimester of pregnancy. The receptor source for this set is a female donor in good health, enrolled as a control in a pregnancy study.

Written as DNA, the CDR3 is TGTGCCAGCTCCGGGACAGGAAATGAAAAACTGTTTTTT. Translated: CASSGTGNEKLFF. The gene calls are TRBV2 and TRBJ1-4, with 8 bases aligning to TRBD1. The germline V gene has CDR1 SNHLY and CDR2 FYNNEI. The CDR3 has 13 residues. Unmatched junction bases numbered 4, after V lost 8 bases and J lost 5 bases.

This chain links TRBV7-8 with TRBJ2-3; D perhaps matches TRBD1 (6 bases). Trimming pared 0 bases from V and 0 bases from J, leaving 7 bases between. Germline V CDR1 and CDR2: SGHVS, FQNEAQ. This CDR3 comprises 15 residues. CDR3 sequence (DNA): TGTGCCAGCAGCTTAGCGGGGGCTAGCACAGATACGCAGTATTTT. Translation: CASSLAGASTDTQYF.

The chain uses TRBV5-4 and TRBJ1-2; 8 bases line up with TRBD1. Losses at the gene ends were 6 bases for V and 4 bases for J; bases not matched to a gene: 11. The CDR3 loop spans 15 amino acids. Germline CDR1 and CDR2: SGHNT and YYREEE (reference sequence). CDR3 loop: CASTVSGGLGYGYTF. The CDR3 bases are TGTGCCAGCACCGTGTCAGGGGGCCTAGGCTATGGCTACACCTTC.